This T cell receptor (beta chain) stems from a study of Graves' ophthalmopathy and Graves' hyperthyroidism. Of note for this clonotype: Its antigen is as yet unknown.

J gave up 7 bases and V 6 bases, and 6 bases lay outside the gene matches. This CDR3 is 14 amino acids long. The TCR beta CDR3 regions underwent amplification from RNA transcripts. HTBI primers served in a first-round RT-PCR, which a second-round multiplex PCR followed. One entry per CDR3 protein, called by TCRdb with MiXCR from the multiplex PCR reads. There are a few hundred thousand distinct CDR3 sequences in the sample; approximately 18% occur only once, and 2.4% lies in the top ten. Study conclusions and caveats: The model achieved 70.59% sensitivity and around 78% specificity for ophthalmopathy progression.

Stable hyperthyroidism meant no progression to ophthalmopathy within 18 months of follow-up. The rearrangement uses TRBV12-3 or TRBV12-4 and TRBJ2-2, with 9 bases identical to TRBD1. The receptor comes from an adult woman with stable Graves' hyperthyroidism. The specimen was peripheral blood. The CDR3 loop reads CASRRRTGDGELFF. The CDR3 coding sequence is TGTGCCAGCAGAAGACGGACAGGGGACGGGGAGCTGTTTTTT.